This T cell receptor beta chain was sequenced for a study of neurological immune-mediated disorders. The CDR3 is 16 amino acids. Trimming pared 3 bases from V and 0 bases from J, leaving 15 bases between. Germline-derived CDR1 and CDR2 are KGHSH and LQKENI. The table lists this clonotype with many counts. The antigen remains unidentified. Libraries from sorted cells each used 750,000 to 1,000,000 CD4+ or CD8+ T cells. Findings and caveats of the study: The study found the most TCR clonal expansion in HTLV-1-associated myelopathy and the least in multiple sclerosis, below healthy controls.

In TCRdb, the 5' RACE reads were re-called with MiXCR into one record per CDR3 protein. The sample includes about 55,000 distinct CDR3 sequences, under 4.5% seen only once; the top ten take approximately 2%. Sequencing was done on a sample of CD4+ T cells from blood. The source is a woman aged 40 to 49 with multiple sclerosis. This sequence joins TRBV18 and TRBJ2-7; D might be TRBD1 (6 bases). The CDR3 nucleotides are TGTGCCAGCTCACCCTCCGACAGGTTTCACTCCTACGAGCAGTACTTC. Translating gives CASSPSDRFHSYEQYF. Full variable domain (rest looked up from reference TRBV18 and TRBJ2-7): NAGVMQNPRHLVRRRGQEARLRCSPMKGHSHVYWYRQLPEEGLKFMVYLQKENIIDESGMPKERFSAEFPKEGPSILRIQQVVRGDSAAYFCASSPSDRFHSYEQYFGPGTRLTVT.